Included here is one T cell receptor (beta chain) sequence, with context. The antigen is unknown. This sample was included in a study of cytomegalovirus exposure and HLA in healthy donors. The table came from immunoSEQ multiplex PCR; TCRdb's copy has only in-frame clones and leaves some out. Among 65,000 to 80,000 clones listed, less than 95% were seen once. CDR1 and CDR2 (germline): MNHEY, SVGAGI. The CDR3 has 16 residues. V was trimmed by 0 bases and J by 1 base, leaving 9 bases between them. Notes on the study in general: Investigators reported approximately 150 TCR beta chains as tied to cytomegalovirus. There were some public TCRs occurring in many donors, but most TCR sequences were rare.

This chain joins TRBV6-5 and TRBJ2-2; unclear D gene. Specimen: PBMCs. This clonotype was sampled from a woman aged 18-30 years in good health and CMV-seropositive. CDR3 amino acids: CASSYSVGENTGELFF. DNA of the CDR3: TGTGCCAGCAGTTACTCGGTCGGTGAGAACACCGGGGAGCTGTTTTTT.